This TCR beta chain was sequenced in a study of cytotoxic CD8 clonotypes in ibrutinib-treated CLL (dated by TCRdb to 2020 to 2023). General notes on the study: The cohort included about 15 treatment-naive and some 10 relapsed/refractory patients; 17 were IGHV unmutated. Of the 70 to 90 people in the trial, roughly 27 had longitudinal samples available. Partial responses were observed in about 25 patients and complete responses in 2; after a median follow-up of 68 months, remission was maintained in approximately 14 patients and progression was observed in approximately twelve. Samples at response were collected after a median of roughly twelve months of treatment, with a range of about 6 to 36 months. Samples averaged about 260,000 productive templates and tens of thousands of productive rearrangements. Patients were still on ibrutinib when every remission and progressive disease sample was collected. Cryopreserved peripheral blood mononuclear cells were obtained prior to treatment, at the time of response, and at either disease progression or sustained remission.

CDR1 SGHDT and CDR2 YYEEEE were looked up in the germline V gene. Relative to germline, V is 4 bases shorter and J is 0 bases shorter, with 11 bases between their ends. Taken from cysteine to phenylalanine, the CDR3 has 14 residues. Only the CDR3 DNA stays, 42 bases, in frame from base 1. A MiSeq instrument was used for deep resolution sequencing, which targeted depths ranging from 1 in 1 million up to 1 in 200,000 T cells, with coverage averaging 10x for each clonotype. The immunoSEQ hsTCRB Kit was used to generate the TCR beta libraries. The authors processed their data as follows. The data were analyzed with ImmunoSEQ Analyzer and ImmunoSEQ Data Assistant, and V, D and J gene assignments followed IMGT definitions. Clonality, which ranges from 0 to 1, was calculated as one minus the normalized Shannon entropy of productive rearrangement frequencies. Only overrepresented clonotypes making up at least 0.05% of each patient's repertoire were included in the public clonotype analysis. Repertoires from approximately 13 age-matched healthy donors in immuneACCESS were used as clonality controls. TCRdb obtained this table from immuneACCESS and retained in-frame rearrangements with V and J assigned. These tables miss some clones; where compared with another copy, unresolved V genes account for less than half of the shortfall, and the remainder is unexplained. The D gene and trimming were derived from the DNA, and the V and J assignments and clone size from that table. A total of some 200,000 clones appear in this sample, about four fifths of them only once. Together, the top ten hold about 10% of the sample.

Read against the paper, the sample's time point label means: 12 months on ibrutinib. Approximately 2 micrograms of genomic DNA were extracted from cryopreserved PBMCs for TCR beta library preparation. Longitudinal blood samples from CLL patients on ibrutinib monotherapy underwent high-throughput TCR beta sequencing. Patients were enrolled in a phase 2 open-label single-center ibrutinib monotherapy trial. On the study overall, not on this receptor specifically: Sampling times were not matched between patients in sustained remission and patients whose disease was progressing, and lymph node repertoires were not examined. Public clonotypes were rare and either shrank or stayed stable during treatment, and the rise in clonality at ibrutinib response reflected expansion of private clonotypes. At baseline, clonality was higher than in age-matched healthy donors and showed a strong correlation with circulating CD8+ T-cell counts. An increase in clonality was observed at ibrutinib response, with clonality remaining stable during sustained remission and falling back toward baseline at progression.

As for this clone: The antigen this receptor binds is unknown. No base qualities exist here, and no much larger clone lies one base off it.

The chain employs TRBV5-6 and TRBJ2-7; the D gene is perhaps TRBD1, on 6 matching bases. The source material was PBMCs, sampled after 12 months of ibrutinib treatment. The TCR originated in a human donor with chronic lymphocytic leukemia. The DNA is as follows: TGTGCCAGCAGCATATGGGGGCACTCCTACGAGCAGTACTTC. It specifies CASSIWGHSYEQYF.